The 20 T cell receptor beta chains below were found in one sample sequenced in a study of T-cell reconstitution after alpha-beta-depleted transplantation in children. TCRbeta library preparation incorporated unique molecular identifiers. TCRdb recomputed calls from the PCR reads with MiXCR, one row per CDR3 protein. The sample lists approximately 500,000 distinct CDR3 sequences; 25% to 30% were seen once. Sequenced here: PBMCs, sampled before TCRalphabeta/CD19-depleted stem cell transplant. These receptors were collected from a boy under three years old with Wiskott-Aldrich syndrome, due to receive a stem cell transplant.

The V gene is TRBV29-1, the J gene TRBJ2-7; 9 nucleotides agree with TRBD2. Germline lookup yields CDR1 SQVTM and CDR2 ANQGSEA. V shed 5 bases and J 6 bases; nucleotides not matched to a gene: 8. This CDR3 is 13 amino acids long. CDR3 coding DNA: TGCAGCGTTCAGTGGATAGCGGGAGCCGAGCAGTACTTC. Protein: CSVQWIAGAEQYF.

This chain connects TRBV12-5 to TRBJ2-3, with D possibly TRBD2 on 5 matching bases. CDR1 is LGHNT, CDR2 FRNRAP, per germline. The germline V and J ends were trimmed by 0 bases and 0 bases, with 16 bases remaining between them. CDR3 length: 18 residues. This CDR3 reads CASGLVRGRASSTDTQYF. The CDR3 DNA reads as TGTGCTAGTGGTTTGGTAAGAGGGCGGGCGTCTAGCACAGATACGCAGTATTTT. Full variable domain (missing parts from reference TRBV12-5 and TRBJ2-3): DARVTQTPRHKVTEMGQEVTMRCQPILGHNTVFWYRQTMMQGLELLAYFRNRAPLDDSGMPKDRFSAEMPDATLATLKIQPSEPRDSAVYFCASGLVRGRASSTDTQYFGPGTRLTVL.

This chain links TRBV6-1 with TRBJ2-7, with D possibly TRBD1 on 6 matching bases. The CDR3 loop spans 15 amino acids. V was shortened by 4 bases and J by 0 bases, with 13 bases between the two germline ends. Germline V gene sequence: CDR1 MNHNS, CDR2 SASEGT. In DNA form, the CDR3 reads TGTGCCAGCAGTGCCCCGACAGGACTCTCCTACGAGCAGTACTTC. This gives the protein CASSAPTGLSYEQYF.

This sequence joins TRBV5-1 and TRBJ2-1, with 7 bases that match TRBD2. This CDR3 is 13 amino acids long. Germline lookup yields CDR1 SGHRS and CDR2 YFSETQ. The ends lost 7 bases at V and 10 bases at J; junction bases unmatched: 11. The CDR3 DNA sequence: TGCGCCAGCCCTGTGATTCGGGGGGTGGAGCAGTTCTTC. It specifies CASPVIRGVEQFF.

This clonotype has a handful of counts. The gene calls are TRBV5-1 and TRBJ2-5; no clear D. CDR3 length equals 13 residues. Between the trimmed V and J ends, which lost 1 base and 3 bases, there was a span of 7 bases. Per germline, CDR1 SGHRS and CDR2 YFSETQ. CDR3 sequence: CASSLWTEETQYF. The CDR3 region has the DNA TGCGCCAGCAGCTTGTGGACGGAAGAGACCCAGTACTTC. The complete variable domain, with remaining parts taken from reference TRBV5-1 and TRBJ2-5, reads KAGVTQTPRYLIKTRGQQVTLSCSPISGHRSVSWYQQTPGQGLQFLFEYFSETQRNKGNFPGRFSGRQFSNSRSEMNVSTLELGDSALYLCASSLWTEETQYFGPGTRLLVL.

The chain recombines TRBV20-1 with TRBJ2-3; a possible D gene is TRBD2 (5 bases). V was clipped by 0 bases and J by 0 bases, with 13 bases between them. The CDR3 contains 16 residues. Germline CDR1 DFQATT, CDR2 SNEGSKA (reference sequence). The CDR3: CSARDQRRASTDTQYF. In nucleotides, the CDR3 is TGCAGTGCTAGAGATCAAAGGCGGGCTAGCACAGATACGCAGTATTTT.

The J gene is TRBJ2-3, the V gene TRBV20-1; TRBD1 matches 7 bases. The CDR3 runs to 18 residues. V shed 1 base, J shed 0 bases, and the junction held 13 bases outside the gene matches. Germline V lookup: CDR1 DFQATT, CDR2 SNEGSKA (reference sequence). CDR3 in amino acids: CSARAADRHTQSTDTQYF. CDR3 coding DNA: TGCAGTGCTAGAGCCGCGGACAGGCATACTCAGAGCACAGATACGCAGTATTTT.

This clonotype was recorded a few times. The chain joins TRBV5-1 to TRBJ2-2, with TRBD2 matching over 8 bases. The CDR3 has 14 amino acids. The germline gives CDR1 SGHRS, CDR2 YFSETQ. J lost 3 bases, V lost 2 bases, and 0 bases had no gene match. CDR3 amino acids: CASSLLADTGELFF. For the CDR3, the DNA is TGCGCCAGCAGCTTACTAGCGGACACCGGGGAGCTGTTTTTT.

This clonotype appeared a few times. The V call is TRBV28, the J call TRBJ1-5; maybe TRBD1 (5 bases). This CDR3 contains 17 residues. Germline-derived CDR1 and CDR2 are MDHEN and SYDVKM. Trimming removed 1 base from V and 0 bases from J, with 13 bases in between. The CDR3 DNA is TGTGCCAGCAGTTTATCTCAGGGTTTGGGTAGCAATCAGCCCCAGCATTTT. Translation gives CASSLSQGLGSNQPQHF.

As for this clonotype: An end of the junction does not agree with germline; a read error may underlie this. V is TRBV9 and J is TRBJ2-4; 9 bases match TRBD1. The CDR3 length is 14 residues. Germline CDR1 and CDR2: SGDLS and YYNGEE. CDR3 sequence: CASSVRTGENMQYF. CDR3 DNA sequence: TGTGCCAGCAGCGTAAGGACAGGGGAAAACATGCAGTACTTC.

The CDR3 bases are TGCAGTGCTAACCGACAGGACCACACAGATACGCAGTATTTT. It codes for CSANRQDHTDTQYF. The rearrangement links TRBV20-1 to TRBJ2-3, with a tentative D call TRBD1 (6 bases). Germline CDR1 reads DFQATT; CDR2 reads SNEGSKA (reference sequence). The CDR3 contains 14 residues. V was shortened by 4 bases and J by 2 bases, with 13 bases between the two germline ends.

This clonotype appeared a few times. The V call is TRBV20-1, the J call TRBJ1-2; D remains ambiguous. Germline V gene data show CDR1 as DFQATT and CDR2 as SNEGSKA (reference sequence). The CDR3 is 13 residues long. V lost 1 base and J lost 1, with 7 bases in between. CDR3 in DNA: TGCAGTGCTAGAGTCATAGTTAACTATGGCTACACCTTC. This codes for CSARVIVNYGYTF.

The V call is TRBV29-1, the J call TRBJ2-7, with 7 bases lining up with TRBD2. The CDR3 contains 13 residues. V gave up 3 bases and J gave up 7 bases; unmatched junction bases: 9. Looked up from germline, CDR1 is SQVTM and CDR2 is ANQGSEA. CDR3 region: CSVDTGGGGEQYF. CDR3 bases: TGCAGCGTTGACACGGGAGGAGGCGGGGAGCAGTACTTC.

This rearrangement joins TRBV6-1 to TRBJ1-5; D is perhaps TRBD1 (5 bases). The germline gives CDR1 MNHNS, CDR2 SASEGT. V was cut by 11 bases and J by 7 bases, with 15 bases left in between. This CDR3 spans 12 amino acids. The CDR3 bases are TGTGCCGGCGGGACCGACAGCCAGCCCCAGCATTTT. Its protein is CAGGTDSQPQHF.

The rearrangement links TRBV12-3 or TRBV12-4 to TRBJ2-7, with D unclear. The V and J ends lost 5 bases and 1 base respectively, with 15 bases between them. The CDR3 consists of 15 residues. The DNA of the CDR3 is TGTGCCAGCAGTCCAGCTGGGTCCGCATCCTACGAGCAGTACTTC. It specifies CASSPAGSASYEQYF.

The V call is TRBV29-1, the J call TRBJ2-1; 8 bases agree with TRBD1. Germline-derived CDR1 and CDR2 are SQVTM and ANQGSEA. V trimming: 6 bases; J trimming: 8 bases; junction bases outside the gene matches: 15. There are 15 residues in the CDR3. DNA for the CDR3: TGCAGCGTGATCTCAGGGGGCTCGGGTAAGGATGAGCAGTTCTTC. Translation: CSVISGGSGKDEQFF.

Regarding this clonotype: The junction does not match germline at one end; this may be a read error. V usage is TRBV28 and J usage is TRBJ1-2; D possibly corresponds to TRBD1 (6 bases). This CDR3 region has 13 residues. The germline V gene has CDR1 MDHEN and CDR2 SYDVKM. CDR3 nucleotide sequence: TGTGCCACGCACAGGGCTGGAATCTATGGCCACACCTTC. It is translated as CATHRAGIYGHTF.

The rearrangement joins TRBV12-3 or TRBV12-4 to TRBJ2-4; D unclear. This CDR3 is built from 12 residues. Trimming removed 2 bases from V and 2 bases from J, with 1 base in between. The CDR3 DNA reads as TGTGCCAGCAGTTTATCCAAAAACATTCAGTACTTC. It codes for CASSLSKNIQYF.

The chain couples TRBV19 to TRBJ1-1; D is unresolved. CDR1 is LNHDA, CDR2 SQIVND, per germline (reference sequence). V was shortened by 3 bases and J by 3 bases, with 5 bases between the two germline ends. The CDR3 spans 12 residues. The CDR3 here is CASSISDTEAFF. In DNA form, the CDR3 reads TGTGCCAGTAGTATCTCGGACACTGAAGCTTTCTTT.

CDR3: CSVEGQYTDTQYF. The DNA for the CDR3 is TGCAGCGTGGAGGGACAGTACACAGATACGCAGTATTTT. The genes are TRBV29-1 and TRBJ2-3; a possible D gene is TRBD1 (7 bases). The V gene's germline CDR1 is SQVTM and CDR2 ANQGSEA. Trimming shortened V by 6 bases and J by 2 bases, and 12 bases separated the two germline ends. CDR3 size: 13 residues.